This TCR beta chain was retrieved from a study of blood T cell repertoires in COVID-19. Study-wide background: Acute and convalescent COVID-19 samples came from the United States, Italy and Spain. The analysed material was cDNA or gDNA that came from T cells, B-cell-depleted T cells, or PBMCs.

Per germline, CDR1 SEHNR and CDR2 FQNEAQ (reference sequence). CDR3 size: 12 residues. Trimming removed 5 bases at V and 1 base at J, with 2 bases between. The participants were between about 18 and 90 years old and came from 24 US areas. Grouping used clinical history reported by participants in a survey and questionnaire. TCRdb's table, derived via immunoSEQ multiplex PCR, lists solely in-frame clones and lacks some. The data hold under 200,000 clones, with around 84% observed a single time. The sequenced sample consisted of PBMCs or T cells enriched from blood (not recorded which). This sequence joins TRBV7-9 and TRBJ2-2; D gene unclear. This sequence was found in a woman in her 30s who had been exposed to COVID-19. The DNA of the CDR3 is TGTGCCAGCAGCCTGAACACCGGGGAGCTGTTTTTT. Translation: CASSLNTGELFF.